The clone carrying this T cell receptor (beta chain) has a count of ten or more. Its specificity is unknown. The sorted libraries were prepared using around 910,000 CD4+ or CD8+ T cells that had themselves been sorted. CDR3 length: 12 residues. The germline V gene encodes CDR1 SNHLY and CDR2 FYNNEI. Trimming pared 0 bases from V and 6 bases from J, leaving 6 bases between. Synthesis of cDNA was accomplished via 5'RACE employing 10-nucleotide random UMIs. TCRdb independently ran MiXCR on the 5' RACE reads; one entry per CDR3 protein. Of tens of thousands of distinct CDR3 sequences listed, just under 6% were seen once; the top ten hold about 1.3%. These data belong to a study of neurological immune-mediated disorders. General study points: Expanded clones shared no CDR3 amino acid sequences across subjects, suggesting private repertoires in all groups. Expansion of TCR clones was greatest in HTLV-1-associated myelopathy and smallest in multiple sclerosis, where it fell below that of healthy controls.

V usage is TRBV2 and J usage is TRBJ2-7; D not resolved. Sequencing was done on a sample of CD4+ T cells from blood. This receptor was obtained from a woman aged 18-29 years with multiple sclerosis. The DNA of the CDR3 is TGTGCCAGCAGTGAAGCGCCAGTCGAGCAGTACTTC. It yields the protein CASSEAPVEQYF.